This TCR beta chain emerged from a study of T cell responses to AZD1222 COVID-19 vaccine. On the study more broadly: Pooled together were second doses at about 4 or about 12 weeks.

Only in-frame clones appear in the TCRdb table, and some are missing; sequencing was by immunoSEQ multiplex PCR. The table records some 140,000 clones, around 90% of them present only once. General study findings and limits: Elevations in Spike-specific TCR breadth and depth followed administration of two AZD1222 doses.

Trimming removed 6 bases from V and 12 bases from J, with 12 bases in between. This CDR3 contains 11 residues. With respect to this clone: Its specificity is not known.

The genes are TRBV12-3 or TRBV12-4 and TRBJ2-1, with D tentatively TRBD2 (5 bases). The input for sequencing was peripheral blood, taken on day 0 of AZD1222 vaccination. The TCR comes from an adult in good health. Written as DNA, the CDR3 is TGTGCCAGCAGCACCAGAGGAGGGCAGTTCTTC. Its protein is CASSTRGGQFF.